This T cell receptor beta chain was identified during a study of T cells after posttransplantation cyclophosphamide. Overall study results and limits: TRB clonality was highly associated with recipient CMV seropositivity and reactivation.

The data were produced by immunoSEQ multiplex PCR, yet TCRdb's version contains in-frame clones alone and is incomplete. The counts give approximately 25,000 clones, none of them seen only once; approximately 4% is held by the top ten. This clone was found many times. What it binds is unknown. The sequenced material came from PBMCs. The clonotype comes from a woman aged 50 to 60 in good health, CMV-negative, and a related stem cell transplant donor.

The CDR3 nucleotides read TGTGCCAGCAGCTTGGGTGGCGGGGGAGCTGGAAACACCATATATTTT. Translation gives CASSLGGGGAGNTIYF. This chain links TRBV5-6 with TRBJ1-3; TRBD1 is a possible D gene (5 bases). Germline loops: CDR1 SGHDT, CDR2 YYEEEE. V was shortened by 0 bases and J by 2 bases, with 12 bases between the two germline ends. The CDR3 sequence is 16 residues long.